Shown below are 2 T cell receptor beta chains from a single sample sequenced in a study of OX40 agonist ivuxolimab in advanced cancers. Libraries were prepared by immunoSEQ multiplex PCR; TCRdb keeps only in-frame clonotypes and omits some of them. The sample records 55,000 to 60,000 clones, about 82% being singletons. Sequencing was performed on CD4+ or CD8+ T cells sorted from blood, taken in a trial of the OX40 agonist ivuxolimab. The receptor set was obtained from an adult with an advanced solid tumor such as melanoma, head and neck, liver or kidney cancer.

The chain joins TRBV6-5 to TRBJ2-2, with 9 bases lining up with TRBD1. Looked up from germline, CDR1 is MNHEY and CDR2 is SVGAGI. With V trimmed by 5 bases and J by 7 bases, 8 bases remained unmatched. CDR3 length equals 15 residues. Here the CDR3 DNA reads TGTGCCAGCAGTGCACCGGGACAGGGATTCGGGGAGCTGTTTTTT. Its protein is CASSAPGQGFGELFF.

The chain joins TRBV11-3 to TRBJ2-3; no firm D call. V shed 1 base and J shed 4 bases, with 6 bases lying between them. Germline assignment: CDR1 SGHNT and CDR2 YENEEA. This CDR3 contains 13 residues. The CDR3 coding sequence is TGTGCCAGCAGCTTAGGTTTGTCAGATACGCAGTATTTT. Its protein product is CASSLGLSDTQYF.